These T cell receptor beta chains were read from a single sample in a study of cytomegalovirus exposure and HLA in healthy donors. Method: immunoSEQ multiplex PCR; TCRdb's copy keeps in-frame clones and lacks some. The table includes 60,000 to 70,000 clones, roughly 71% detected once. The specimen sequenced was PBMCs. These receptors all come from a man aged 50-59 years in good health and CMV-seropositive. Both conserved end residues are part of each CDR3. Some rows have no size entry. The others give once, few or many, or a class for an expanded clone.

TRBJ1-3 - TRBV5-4 CASSSGGASSGNTIYF
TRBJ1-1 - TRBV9 CASSPTGQMNTEAFF
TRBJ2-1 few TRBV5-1 CASSLDGWGPYNEQFF
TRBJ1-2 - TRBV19 CASRGTATSPRYGYTF
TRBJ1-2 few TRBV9 CASRTGESNGYTF
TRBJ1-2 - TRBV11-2 CASSLDRGSYGYTF
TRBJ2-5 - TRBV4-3 CASSQDRTGGGYQETQYF
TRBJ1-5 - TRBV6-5 CASSGSYNQPQHF
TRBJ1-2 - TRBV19 CASAGDRALGYTF
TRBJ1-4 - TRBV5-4 CATKNWGTGGEKLFF
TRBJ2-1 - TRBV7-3 CASSLGSEQFF
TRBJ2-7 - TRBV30 CAWRALRSGGHEQYF
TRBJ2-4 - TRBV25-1 CASSDHGGWGIQYF
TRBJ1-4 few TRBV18 CASRRGQGSEKLFF
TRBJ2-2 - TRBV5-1 CASSLGGGSGELFF
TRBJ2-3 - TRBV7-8 CASSPQAGDTQYF
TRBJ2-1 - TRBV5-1 CASSFGTSGGLLYNEQFF
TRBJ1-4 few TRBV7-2 CASSTGGGNEKLFF
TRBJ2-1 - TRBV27 CASRLIADYNEQFF
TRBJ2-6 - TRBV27 CASSFLQGGSRGANVLTF
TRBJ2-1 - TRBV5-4 CASSPGTSGRAGAGEQFF
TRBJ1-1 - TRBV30 CAWSRKRQGDTEAFF
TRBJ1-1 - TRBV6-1 CSGRETENTEAFF
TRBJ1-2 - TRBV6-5 CASSNIGGAEYGYTF
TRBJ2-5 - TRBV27 CASRRTGQETQYF
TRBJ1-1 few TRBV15 CATSSTLRGEVNTEAFF
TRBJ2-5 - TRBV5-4 CASSRGRGTQETQYF
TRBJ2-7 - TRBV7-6 CASSSRDRDSYEQYF
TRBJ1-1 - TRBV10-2 CASSEFDRGMNTEAFF
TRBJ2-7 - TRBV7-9 CASSTPPGGSGYEQYF
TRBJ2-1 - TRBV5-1 CASSRDLRDEQFF
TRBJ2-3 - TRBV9 CASSDRLAGGLTGGSTDTQYF
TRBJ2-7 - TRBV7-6 CASSNRGSYEQYF
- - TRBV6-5 CASSYSPGEGEQYF
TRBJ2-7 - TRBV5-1 CASSLATSGRYEQYF
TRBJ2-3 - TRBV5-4 CASSSGLPSGTQYF
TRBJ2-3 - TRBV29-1 CSVYRGLAGGTDTQYF
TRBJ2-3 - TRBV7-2 CASSLAGGVDTQYF
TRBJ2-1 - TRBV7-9 CASSRGAVGEQFF
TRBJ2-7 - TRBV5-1 CASSETGLAGEQYF
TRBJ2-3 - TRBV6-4 CASRPERTTDTQYF
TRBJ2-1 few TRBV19 CASSIAGNEQFF